These 18 T cell receptor beta chains were sequenced from one sample in a study of shared clonotypes between healthy human individuals. Measured with immunoSEQ multiplex PCR; TCRdb has only the in-frame clones, and not every one. The sample yields about 2,200,000 clones, just over 90% seen once. It was CD45RO-negative cells, positively selected for CCR7, that made up naive CD8 cells, with terminally differentiated effector memory CD45RA+ cells excluded. The sample taken for sequencing was naive CD8+ T cells from PBMCs. The receptors shown here come from a man younger than 35 in good health. Some clones in this sample may be carry-over from other donors' samples.

CDR3 nucleotide sequence: TGTGCCACCGACCCCGTGTCCGTTGAGCAGCAGGCATCCTACGAGCAGTACTTC. Translated, it gives CATDPVSVEQQASYEQYF. This chain joins TRBV7-9 and TRBJ2-7; no reliable D call. CDR3 length: 18 residues. V shed 10 bases and J shed 1 base, with 29 bases lying between them. Germline-derived CDR1 and CDR2 are SEHNR and FQNEAQ (reference sequence).

The gene calls are TRBV9 and TRBJ1-3; D is perhaps TRBD1 (6 bases). Germline lookup yields CDR1 SGDLS and CDR2 YYNGEE. This CDR3 has 14 amino acids. V was pared by 2 bases and J by 4 bases, with 10 bases between. The CDR3 DNA reads as TGTGCCAGCAGCGTGCCGGGACACGGAAACACCATATATTTT. It specifies CASSVPGHGNTIYF.

The chain is built from TRBV28 and TRBJ2-5; TRBD2 matches at 7 bases. There are 14 residues in the CDR3. CDR1 and CDR2 from the germline V gene are MDHEN and SYDVKM. With 5 bases clipped from V and 3 bases from J, the junction kept 6 bases outside the gene matches. The chain's CDR3 is CASSKGLEKETQYF. CDR3 nucleotide sequence: TGTGCCAGCAGTAAAGGACTAGAGAAAGAGACCCAGTACTTC.

Regarding this clone: Other nucleotide sequences from this sample produce the same CDR3. This rearrangement joins TRBV27 to TRBJ2-7; 8 bases line up with TRBD1. The CDR3 contains 13 residues. V shed 2 bases, J shed 3 bases, and the junction held 0 bases outside the gene matches. Germline-derived CDR1 and CDR2 are MNHEY and SMNVEV (reference sequence). The CDR3 DNA reads TGTGCCAGCAGTTTAGACAGGGGCTACGAGCAGTACTTC. Translating gives CASSLDRGYEQYF.

The J gene is TRBJ1-5, the V gene TRBV19; a possible D gene is TRBD1 (6 bases). Trimming removed 9 bases from V and 0 bases from J, with 18 bases in between. The CDR3 has 16 amino acids. CDR1 LNHDA and CDR2 SQIVND come from the germline V gene (reference sequence). The CDR3 DNA reads as TGTGCCAGCTTTGAGGGGGGCTTCTATAGCAATCAGCCCCAGCATTTT. As protein: CASFEGGFYSNQPQHF.

In its sample, this clone was seen once. The rearrangement uses TRBV7-9 and TRBJ1-2; unclear D gene. Per germline, CDR1 SEHNR and CDR2 FQNEAQ (reference sequence). V lost 1 base and J 5 bases, leaving 8 bases between the germline ends. The CDR3 is 13 amino acids. This chain's CDR3 is CASSLGAAYGYTF. CDR3 nucleotides: TGTGCCAGCAGCTTAGGGGCAGCTTATGGCTACACCTTC.

This chain joins TRBV5-8 and TRBJ1-2; the D is unclear. The germline gives CDR1 SGHTS, CDR2 YDEGEE. The CDR3 has 14 residues. Trimming took off 3 bases at V and 0 bases at J, with 9 bases between the two ends. The CDR3, as DNA: TGTGCCAGCAGCTCCTTAGAGACTAACTATGGCTACACCTTC. As protein: CASSSLETNYGYTF.

In the case of this clone: Other DNA sequences of this sample code for an identical CDR3. The rearrangement uses TRBV9 and TRBJ2-7; 14 bases fit TRBD2. This CDR3 has 15 amino acids. The germline gives CDR1 SGDLS, CDR2 YYNGEE. J gave up 3 bases and V 2 bases, and 1 base lay outside the gene matches. The CDR3 spells CASSVGTSGGYEQYF. In nucleotides, the CDR3 is TGTGCCAGCAGCGTTGGGACTAGCGGGGGCTACGAGCAGTACTTC.

This chain links TRBV29-1 with TRBJ2-5, with 8 bases identical to TRBD2. The CDR3 has 15 residues. Germline CDR1 and CDR2: SQVTM and ANQGSEA. J was trimmed by 0 bases and V by 2 bases; bases with no gene match: 5. This CDR3 reads CSVETSGLYQETQYF. CDR3 nucleotides: TGCAGCGTTGAAACTAGCGGACTGTACCAAGAGACCCAGTACTTC.

V usage is TRBV10-2 and J usage is TRBJ2-5, with 9 bases identical to TRBD2. Germline V CDR1 and CDR2: WSHSY, SAAADI. This CDR3 has 16 amino acids. Trimming cost V 2 bases and J 1 base; bases outside gene matches: 5. CDR3 bases: TGCGCCAGCAGTGAGGAGACTAGCGGAGGCCAAGAGACCCAGTACTTC. Amino acids: CASSEETSGGQETQYF.

The gene calls are TRBV2 and TRBJ2-2; D gene uncertain. In germline, CDR1 is SNHLY, CDR2 FYNNEI. The V and J ends lost 4 bases and 5 bases respectively, with 5 bases between them. This CDR3 is 12 amino acids long. The CDR3: CASSGGTGELFF. The CDR3 DNA follows: TGTGCCAGCAGTGGTGGTACCGGGGAGCTGTTTTTT.

DNA for the CDR3: TGCGCCAGCAGCTACGGACTAGCGGGAGGGAAAGAGACCCAGTACTTC. Its translation is CASSYGLAGGKETQYF. The chain is built from TRBV4-1 and TRBJ2-5; 15 bases map to TRBD2. Germline V gives CDR1 MGHRA, CDR2 YSYEKL. The CDR3 sequence is 16 residues long. V was clipped by 5 bases and J by 3 bases; unmatched bases: 4.

On this clone itself: The sample carries other DNA sequences with the same CDR3. The genes are TRBV11-2 and TRBJ2-7; 9 positions agree with TRBD2. The ends lost 3 bases at V and 3 bases at J; junction bases unmatched: 0. Germline V gives CDR1 SGHAT, CDR2 FQNNGV. The CDR3 is 13 amino acids. The CDR3 region is CASSFSGGYEQYF. DNA for the CDR3: TGTGCCAGCAGCTTTAGCGGGGGCTACGAGCAGTACTTC.

The chain recombines TRBV5-1 with TRBJ2-2; 10 nucleotides match TRBD2. The V gene end was trimmed by 1 base and the J gene end by 4 bases; junction bases not matched to a gene: 1. This CDR3 is 15 amino acids long. Per the germline V gene, CDR1 is SGHRS and CDR2 is YFSETQ. CDR3 nucleotides: TGCGCCAGCAGCTTGAGCGGGAGGGGCACCGGGGAGCTGTTTTTT. This encodes CASSLSGRGTGELFF. The variable domain in full, completed from reference TRBV5-1 and TRBJ2-2, reads KAGVTQTPRYLIKTRGQQVTLSCSPISGHRSVSWYQQTPGQGLQFLFEYFSETQRNKGNFPGRFSGRQFSNSRSEMNVSTLELGDSALYLCASSLSGRGTGELFFGEGSRLTVL.

The rearrangement joins TRBV4-2 to TRBJ2-7; D gene ambiguous. V lost 0 bases and J lost 7, with 13 bases in between. This CDR3 has 14 residues. Germline V lookup: CDR1 LGHNA, CDR2 YNFKEQ. CDR3 loop: CASSQDIGIYEQYF. The CDR3 DNA sequence: TGTGCCAGCAGCCAAGATATAGGGATTTATGAGCAGTACTTC.

This clone was counted a single time. This chain's CDR3 is CASGDYEQYF. The CDR3 region has the DNA TGTGCCAGCGGGGACTACGAGCAGTACTTC. The rearrangement links TRBV7-2 to TRBJ2-7; D gene unclear. The CDR3 is 10 amino acids. V dropped 8 bases and J dropped 3 bases, with 5 bases sitting between them. In germline, CDR1 is SGHTA, CDR2 FQGNSA.

This chain connects TRBV18 to TRBJ1-1; D is unresolved. V gave up 3 bases and J gave up 3 bases, with 8 bases separating them. The CDR3 contains 13 residues. Germline values: CDR1 KGHSH, CDR2 LQKENI. The CDR3 loop is CASSPAGDTEAFF. Written as DNA, the CDR3 is TGTGCCAGCTCACCTGCTGGGGACACTGAAGCTTTCTTT.

V is TRBV7-6 and J is TRBJ2-1; TRBD2 matches at 7 bases. The germline gives CDR1 SGHVS, CDR2 FNYEAQ. Trimming took 5 bases from V and 4 from J; bases not matched to a gene: 8. The CDR3 contains 15 residues. The CDR3 region has the DNA TGTGCCAGCAGCGTGTCGGGAGGACGTTACAATGAGCAGTTCTTC. Translation gives CASSVSGGRYNEQFF.